A selection of T cell receptor beta chains follows, all from one sample in a study of CD8 T cells in Susac syndrome. TCRdb reprocessed the immunoSEQ multiplex PCR reads via MiXCR and lists one record per CDR3 protein. The sample shows hundreds of thousands of distinct CDR3 sequences, over 90% of them seen only once. The sequencing input was CD4+ T cells from PBMCs. Source of these receptors: a human donor with Susac syndrome. Both conserved end residues are trimmed from each CDR3. Each record gives: clone size, J gene, V gene, CDR3 protein. A row's size may be missing; if present it is once, few, many or a size class.

>once|TRBJ1-6|TRBV18
ASSPPNGPSPLH
>-|TRBJ1-5|TRBV18
ASSPGVQGNQPQH
>few|TRBJ2-7|TRBV5-6
ASSLVASSHEQY
>-|TRBJ2-1|TRBV5-1
ASSSGGGASYNEQF
>-|TRBJ1-5|TRBV5-1
ASSLGVGQNQPQH
>-|TRBJ1-5|TRBV27
ASSLSGLGDAWGTNQPQH
>-|TRBJ2-2|TRBV5-1
ASRLTGELF
>once|TRBJ2-2|TRBV9
ASSPRLLTGELF
>once|TRBJ1-2|TRBV15
ATSRGGSGGSVRYT
>once|TRBJ2-4|TRBV7-9
ASSLTSRQDTH
>-|TRBJ1-1|TRBV5-1
ASKSQIENTEAF
>-|TRBJ1-2|TRBV29-1
SAGTGGGYGYT
>-|TRBJ2-6|TRBV29-1
SVPLAGTSGANVLT
>-|TRBJ2-1|TRBV12-5
ASGFAGGNEQF
>-|TRBJ1-1|TRBV3-1
ASSLRDRGTEAF
>-|TRBJ1-5|TRBV20-1
SARAEGKGTQPQH
>-|TRBJ2-1|TRBV9
ASSFTRDRSEQF
>-|TRBJ2-7|TRBV4-3
ASSQDWTAGDEQY
>-|TRBJ2-3|TRBV7-9
AGGSTDTQY
>-|TRBJ2-1|TRBV20-1
STGTGSYNEQF
>-|TRBJ2-1|TRBV5-1
ASSSGQHNEQF
>-|TRBJ2-2|TRBV2
ASSQGGNTGELF
>-|TRBJ2-5|TRBV20-1
SARGQQETQY
>-|TRBJ1-1|TRBV5-4
ASRRTGGADTEAF
>-|TRBJ1-2|TRBV19
ASTQESYGYT
>-|TRBJ1-2|TRBV6-5
ASSYVSDYGYT
>once|TRBJ1-5|TRBV6-2/TRBV6-3
ASSYGGANQPQH
>-|TRBJ2-5|TRBV11-2
ASSSKGWDRGKTQY
>-|TRBJ2-3|TRBV28
ASTEGSLGSTDTQY
>-|TRBJ1-5|TRBV7-8
ASSRSVGAGNQPQH
>-|TRBJ1-2|TRBV12-3/TRBV12-4
ASTLDRGPGYT
>-|TRBJ2-3|TRBV27
ASSSPGLAGGTTDTQY
>-|TRBJ1-1|TRBV6-2/TRBV6-3
ASLDSMNTEAF
>-|TRBJ2-3|TRBV27
ASSPQNEDTQY
>-|TRBJ1-1|TRBV5-1
ASSLTVTSTEAF
>-|TRBJ1-4|TRBV4-3
ASSQVGGSGEKLF
>-|TRBJ2-6|TRBV7-2
ASSQVRGALGANVLT
>-|TRBJ2-1|TRBV15
ATSRLWELLLNEQF
>-|TRBJ2-1|TRBV4-2
ASSQGIAGGSEQF
>-|TRBJ2-7|TRBV6-5
ASSSRAGASSYEQY
>-|TRBJ2-3|TRBV7-2
ASSSRPVGDTQY
>-|TRBJ2-5|TRBV10-3
ASREEETQY
>-|TRBJ2-5|TRBV7-2
ASSLAGRDQETQY
>-|TRBJ2-7|TRBV7-6
ASSLAGQGYEQY
>-|TRBJ1-1|TRBV20-1
SADRGGGTEAF
>-|TRBJ1-3|TRBV2
ASSEALGGRGNTIY
>-|TRBJ1-1|TRBV19
ASGRVQGMNTEAF
>-|TRBJ2-1|TRBV20-1
SAPISGAYNEQF
>-|TRBJ1-2|TRBV9
ASSAGQGGYGYT
>once|TRBJ2-7|TRBV29-1
SVGVLRGSYYYEQY
>-|TRBJ1-1|TRBV4-2
ASNTDREKAF
>-|TRBJ2-5|TRBV6-5
ASSFGTDPQGTQY
>-|TRBJ2-4|TRBV20-1
SASPGNKNIQY
>-|TRBJ2-2|TRBV7-2
ASSLTGDTGELF
>-|TRBJ2-3|TRBV20-1
SAVMTRGVSADTQY
>-|TRBJ2-5|TRBV6-2/TRBV6-3
ASSPEGRFGTQY
>-|TRBJ2-5|TRBV5-4
ASSLAGGAEETQY